These 5 T cell receptor beta chains originate from one sample sequenced in a study of radiotherapy plus CTLA-4 blockade in lung cancer. Sequenced by immunoSEQ multiplex PCR; TCRdb stores in-frame clones only, minus some. The data show approximately 30,000 clones, about 81% seen once. Specimen: peripheral blood, collected from a patient treated with radiotherapy plus ipilimumab. Every receptor here comes from a human donor with non-small cell lung cancer that progressed on radiotherapy plus ipilimumab.

The sample holds a few counts of this clone. The chain carries TRBV5-1 and TRBJ1-1; 7 bases align to TRBD1. The ends lost 3 bases at V and 1 base at J; junction bases unmatched: 12. The CDR3 runs 17 residues. In germline, CDR1 is SGHRS, CDR2 YFSETQ. For the CDR3, the DNA is TGCGCCAGCAGCTGGGGTGGAGACAGGGTGACGAACACTGAAGCTTTCTTT. Protein: CASSWGGDRVTNTEAFF.

The V call is TRBV10-2, the J call TRBJ2-7; 12 nucleotides agree with TRBD2. Per the germline V gene, CDR1 is WSHSY and CDR2 is SAAADI. With V trimmed by 5 bases and J by 2 bases, 7 bases remained unmatched. There are 16 residues in the CDR3. Here the CDR3 reads CASSPLLAGGAYEQYF. The CDR3 DNA reads as TGCGCCAGCAGTCCCCTACTAGCGGGGGGCGCCTACGAGCAGTACTTC.

The chain joins TRBV27 to TRBJ1-4, with 11 bases that match TRBD1. This CDR3 has 15 residues. Germline V gene data show CDR1 as MNHEY and CDR2 as SMNVEV (reference sequence). J gave up 8 bases and V 6 bases, and 8 bases lay outside the gene matches. As DNA, the CDR3 is TGTGCCAGCAGCTTGGCGGGACAGGGGGGGGAAAAACTGTTTTTT. This translates into CASSLAGQGGEKLFF.

The CDR3 is CASSQAGGSAETQYF. The CDR3 nucleotides are TGTGCCAGCAGCCAAGCGGGGGGAAGTGCGGAGACCCAGTACTTC. The chain has TRBV4-2 and TRBJ2-5; TRBD2 matches at 7 bases. This CDR3 spans 15 amino acids. Germline trimming cut 1 base from V and 5 bases from J; bases unmatched to any gene: 7. CDR1 is LGHNA and CDR2 is YNFKEQ in the germline V gene.

Only one count was recorded for this clone. This CDR3 is also generated by other DNA sequences in the sample. This chain joins TRBV9 and TRBJ2-2; D may be TRBD2 (5 bases). The V gene's germline CDR1 is SGDLS and CDR2 YYNGEE. Between the trimmed V and J ends, which lost 0 bases and 1 base, there was a span of 7 bases. The CDR3 contains 15 residues. In DNA, the CDR3 is TGTGCCAGCAGCGTAGGAGGGTTGAACACCGGGGAGCTGTTTTTT. Amino acid sequence: CASSVGGLNTGELFF.